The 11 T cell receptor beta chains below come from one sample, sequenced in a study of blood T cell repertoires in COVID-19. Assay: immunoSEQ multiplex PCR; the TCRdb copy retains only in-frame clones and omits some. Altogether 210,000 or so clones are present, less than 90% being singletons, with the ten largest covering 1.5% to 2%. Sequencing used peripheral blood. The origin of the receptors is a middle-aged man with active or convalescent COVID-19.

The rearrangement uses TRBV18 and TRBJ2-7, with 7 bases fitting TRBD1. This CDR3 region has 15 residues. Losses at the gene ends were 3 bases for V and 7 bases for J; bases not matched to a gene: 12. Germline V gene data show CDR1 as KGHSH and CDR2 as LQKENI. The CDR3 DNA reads TGTGCCAGCTCACCTCCGTCGACAGGGTCTGGAGAGCAGTACTTC. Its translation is CASSPPSTGSGEQYF.

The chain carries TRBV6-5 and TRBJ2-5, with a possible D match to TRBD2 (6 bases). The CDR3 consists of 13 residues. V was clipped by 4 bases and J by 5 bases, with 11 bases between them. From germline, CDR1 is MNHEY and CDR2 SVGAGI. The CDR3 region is CASSLTRRETQYF. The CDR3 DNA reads TGTGCCAGCAGTTTGACTAGGCGGGAGACCCAGTACTTC.

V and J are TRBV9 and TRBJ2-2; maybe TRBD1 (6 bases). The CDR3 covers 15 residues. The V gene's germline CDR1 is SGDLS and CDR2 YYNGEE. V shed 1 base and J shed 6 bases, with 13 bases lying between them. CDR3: CASSVQGYGSGELFF. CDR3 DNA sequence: TGTGCCAGCAGCGTACAGGGGTACGGCTCCGGGGAGCTGTTTTTT.

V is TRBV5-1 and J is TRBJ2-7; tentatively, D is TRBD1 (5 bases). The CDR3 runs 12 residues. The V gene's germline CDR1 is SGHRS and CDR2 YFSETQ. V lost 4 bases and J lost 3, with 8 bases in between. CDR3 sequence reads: CASSRQNYEQYF. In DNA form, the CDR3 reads TGCGCCAGCAGCAGACAGAACTACGAGCAGTACTTC.

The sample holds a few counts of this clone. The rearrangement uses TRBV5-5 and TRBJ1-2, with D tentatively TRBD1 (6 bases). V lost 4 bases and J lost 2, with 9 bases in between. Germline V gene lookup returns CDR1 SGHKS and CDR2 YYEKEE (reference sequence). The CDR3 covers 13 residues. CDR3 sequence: CASSQTGNYGYTF. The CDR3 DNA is TGTGCCAGCAGCCAGACAGGAAACTATGGCTACACCTTC.

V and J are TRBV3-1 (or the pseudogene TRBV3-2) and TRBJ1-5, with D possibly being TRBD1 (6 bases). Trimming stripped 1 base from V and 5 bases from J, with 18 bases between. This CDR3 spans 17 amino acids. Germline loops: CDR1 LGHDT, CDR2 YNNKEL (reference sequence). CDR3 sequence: CASSQAIGQPSDQPQHF. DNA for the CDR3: TGTGCCAGCAGCCAAGCCATAGGACAGCCTTCCGATCAGCCCCAGCATTTT.

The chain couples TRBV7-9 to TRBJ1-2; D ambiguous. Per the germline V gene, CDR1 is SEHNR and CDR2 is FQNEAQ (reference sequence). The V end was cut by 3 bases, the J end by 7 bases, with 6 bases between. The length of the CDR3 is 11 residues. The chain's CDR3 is CASSLFSGYTF. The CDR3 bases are TGTGCCAGCAGCTTGTTTAGTGGCTACACCTTC.

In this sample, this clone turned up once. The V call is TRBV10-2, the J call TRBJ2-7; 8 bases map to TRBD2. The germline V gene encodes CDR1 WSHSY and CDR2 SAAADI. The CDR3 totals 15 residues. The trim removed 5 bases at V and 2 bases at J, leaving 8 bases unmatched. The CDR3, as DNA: TGCGCCAGCAGTCGGTCAGCGGGAGAGCCCTACGAGCAGTACTTC. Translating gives CASSRSAGEPYEQYF.

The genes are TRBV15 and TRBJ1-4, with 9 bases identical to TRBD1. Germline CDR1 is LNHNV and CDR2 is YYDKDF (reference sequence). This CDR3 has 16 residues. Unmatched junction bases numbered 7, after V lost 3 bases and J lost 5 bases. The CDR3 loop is CATSSGTGRENEKLFF. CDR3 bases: TGTGCCACCAGCAGTGGGACAGGGCGGGAGAATGAAAAACTGTTTTTT.

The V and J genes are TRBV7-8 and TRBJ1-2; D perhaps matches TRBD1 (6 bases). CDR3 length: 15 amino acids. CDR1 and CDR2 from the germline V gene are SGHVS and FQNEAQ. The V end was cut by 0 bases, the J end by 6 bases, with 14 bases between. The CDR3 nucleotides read TGTGCCAGCAGCTTAGCGCTACAGGGTCTGGATGGCTACACCTTC. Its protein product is CASSLALQGLDGYTF.

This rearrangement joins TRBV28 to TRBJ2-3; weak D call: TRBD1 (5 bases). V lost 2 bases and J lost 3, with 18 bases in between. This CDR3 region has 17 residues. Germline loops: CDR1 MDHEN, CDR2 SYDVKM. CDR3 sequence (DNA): TGTGCCAGCAGTTTAAAATGGCAGGGCCGGTTGACAGATACGCAGTATTTT. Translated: CASSLKWQGRLTDTQYF.